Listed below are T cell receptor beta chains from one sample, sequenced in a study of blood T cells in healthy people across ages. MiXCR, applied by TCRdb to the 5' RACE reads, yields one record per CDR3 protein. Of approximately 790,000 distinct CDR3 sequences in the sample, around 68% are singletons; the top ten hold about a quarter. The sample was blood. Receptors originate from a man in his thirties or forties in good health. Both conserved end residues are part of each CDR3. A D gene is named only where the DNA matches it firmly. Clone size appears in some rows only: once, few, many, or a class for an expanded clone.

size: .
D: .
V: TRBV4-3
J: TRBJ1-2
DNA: TGCGCCAGCAGCCTCACACGGGCAGTAGATGGCTACACCTTC
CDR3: CASSLTRAVDGYTF

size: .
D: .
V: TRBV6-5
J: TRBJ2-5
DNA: TGTGCCAGCAGTTATGGCGCCGGGGACGAAGAGACCCAGTACTTC
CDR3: CASSYGAGDEETQYF

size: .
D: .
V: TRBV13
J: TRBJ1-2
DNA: TGTGCCAGCAGCCGTACAGGGATTTCCTATGGCTACACCTTC
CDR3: CASSRTGISYGYTF

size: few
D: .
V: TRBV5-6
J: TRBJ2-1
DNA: TGTGCCAGCAGCCGACCGCTCAGGGTTGAGCAGTTCTTC
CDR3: CASSRPLRVEQFF

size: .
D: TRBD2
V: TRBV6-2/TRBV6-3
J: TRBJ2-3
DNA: TGTGCCAGCACCCTCCACCGGGAGCGGGGTAAGGATACGCAGTATTTT
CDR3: CASTLHRERGKDTQYF

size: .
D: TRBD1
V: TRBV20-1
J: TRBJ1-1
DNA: TGCAGTGCTCCGGGACAGACTAACACTGAAGCTTTCTTT
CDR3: CSAPGQTNTEAFF

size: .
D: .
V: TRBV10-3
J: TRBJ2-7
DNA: TGTGCCATCAGCCCCAGAGTAGCGACCTACGAGCAGTACTTC
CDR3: CAISPRVATYEQYF

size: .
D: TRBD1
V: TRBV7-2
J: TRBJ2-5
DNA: TGTGCCAGCAGCAAACAGGGGGCGAGGGAGACCCAGTACTTC
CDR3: CASSKQGARETQYF

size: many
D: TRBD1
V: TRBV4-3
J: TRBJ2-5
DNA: TGCGCCAGCAGCCAAGTCTGGACAGGGGAAGAGACCCAGTACTTC
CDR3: CASSQVWTGEETQYF

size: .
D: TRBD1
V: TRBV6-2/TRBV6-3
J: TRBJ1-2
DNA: TGTGCCAGCACCCCGGGACAGACCCACTATGGCTACACCTTC
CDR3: CASTPGQTHYGYTF